Included here is one TCR beta chain sequence, with context. Its binding antigen is unknown. Base qualities are not recorded, but no much larger clone differs from it by a single base. Taken from the germline V gene, the CDR1 and CDR2 loops are ENHRY and SYGVKD. Between the V and J ends, shortened by 10 bases and 1 base respectively, the junction contains 26 bases. The CDR3 numbers 19 residues from cysteine through phenylalanine. Only the CDR3 region is kept as DNA, spanning 57 bases read in frame from base 1. The cohort consisted of approximately 690 healthy bone marrow donors. At the time of sampling, all cohort members were nominally healthy, though unrecorded immune exposures were likely present. The donor was CMV seronegative and belonged to the group of 380 or so seronegative cohort members. Every donor gave a peripheral blood sample, and the peripheral blood mononuclear cells from that sample were used for TCR beta sequencing. The Qiagen DNeasy Blood Extraction Kit was used to extract genomic DNA from the blood cell samples.

These data are taken from a study of cytomegalovirus exposure and HLA in healthy donors (dated by TCRdb to about 2017). For the wider study: An earlier analysis of approximately 550 of the donors reported roughly 300 Gb of sequence data and roughly 110 million unique TCR beta sequences from 150 million to 200 million T cells. Roughly 320 gigabases of sequencing data and 70 million to 95 million unique TCR sequences made up an early release that covered 500 to 650 HLA-typed donors. Of the roughly 400 genotyped donors, around 81% fell in the genetic ancestry cluster associated with self-reported Caucasian donors. The aim of the study was to test whether cataloging public T cell receptors could identify signatures of past pathogen exposure. The T cell repertoires of 550 to 850 subjects were profiled by immunosequencing and related to cytomegalovirus serostatus. A separate validation cohort of some 130 different subjects was used in addition to the roughly 670-subject first cohort. High-throughput TCR immunosequencing, statistical association of individual TCRs with disease status, and machine learning were combined to predict cytomegalovirus infection status. To study patterns of TCR occurrence, a later analysis re-analyzed previously published TCR beta repertoires from just over 650 donors and added high-resolution HLA genotyping. The later analysis used no new phenotypic data to find candidate immune exposures, relying instead on TCR beta sequences and their occurrence across donors. An earlier analysis of roughly 600 of the donors used high-throughput TCR beta sequencing to judge whether each TCR beta V gene segment behaved as functional or pseudogenic. Donor age, sex, ethnicity and CMV serostatus were compiled together with the repertoire data. In a later genetic analysis, genome-wide SNP genotypes for about 65% of the 666 donors were used, and that subset was treated as a discovery cohort. All discovery cohort repertoires had been generated using a single sequencing platform. HLA typing included class I and class II loci at four-digit resolution. Typing coverage varied by locus: about 620-630 donors for A, B, C, DRB1 and DQB1; 500 to 550 for DQA1; about 590 for DPA1; approximately 450 for DPB1. Several DR-DQ haplotypes were treated as single units for association and clustering because of strong linkage in the cohort. Among some 410 genotyped donors of the cohort, an average of approximately 250,000 unique TCR beta nucleotide sequences were sequenced per donor, about a sixth of them non-productive. General conclusions and limits of the study: A later analysis found that TCR association rates varied across HLA loci, with DRB1 alleles showing the most associated TCRs and HLA-C alleles the fewest. In a later genetic analysis, fewer N-insertions in productive TCRs were reported among donors in an Asian-associated ancestry cluster than the roughly 700-donor mean. Most TCR sequences were observed very rarely across donors, whereas some public TCRs were present in many individuals. In the study, some 160 TCR beta chains were listed as associated with cytomegalovirus. Assigning TCR associations to individual alleles was difficult when HLA alleles, especially DR and DQ, strongly co-occurred. Compared with equally common non-associated chains, HLA-associated TCR beta chains in a later analysis were more clonally expanded and had lower generation probabilities. In vitro tests confirmed that a few of the cytomegalovirus-associated TCR beta chains recognize cytomegalovirus antigens. Cytomegalovirus status was reported to be diagnosed by the classifier with high specificity and sensitivity in both the original and validation cohorts. A group of highly shared sequence variants was considered likely to be a technical artifact of the sequencing pipeline. CMV serostatus was the only immune exposure information available for the cohort. Linkage disequilibrium might explain the correlated functional status among segregating V segments, but an unknown experimental factor could not be excluded. In an earlier analysis of some 500 of the donors, most TCR beta V segments were observed in productive rearrangements about 90% or about 30% of the time, broadly matching IMGT annotations. A further reported finding was that TCR beta sequences accurately predicted the HLA-A and HLA-B alleles for most subjects in the first cohort. The earlier analysis of approximately 560 of the donors excluded some 15 rarely observed V segments, including chromosome 9 orphons, because counts were too low. HLA typing was unavailable for some donors at each locus, so association tests used only the typed subset. This cohort had only TCR beta chains sequenced, and the lack of alpha or paired-chain data limited which features could be detected. The authors suggested that the approach could potentially be extended to other disease states and immunological phenotypes. In a later analysis, several top co-occurrence clusters were reported to appear linked to parvovirus B19, influenza, CMV and Epstein-Barr virus. Because the 87-base-pair reads could not distinguish some IMGT-functional V segments, including TRBV6-2 and TRBV6-3, those segments were excluded. A later analysis found that most CMV-associated TCR beta chains appeared HLA-restricted, with HLA associations seemingly driven largely by CMV exposure. A later genetic analysis associated a missense DCLRE1C variant with V-gene and J-gene trimming of TCR beta chains, and an independent cohort replicated the association. Presence/absence analyses assumed roughly uniform sequencing depth across donors, an assumption that may not hold. Specific HLA alleles were associated with 16,951 TCR beta sequences at a false discovery rate of 0.05 in a later analysis.

The library was obtained by the immunoSEQ multiplex PCR assay. For the multiplex PCR, a mixture combining 60 forward primers for TCR Vbeta segments and 13 reverse primers for TCR Jbeta segments was used. A multiplex PCR assay on genomic DNA amplified the CDR3 region of rearranged TCR beta genes. The Illumina HiSeq System was used to sequence the amplified TCR beta libraries as 87-base-pair reads. The published analysis was carried out like this. In a later analysis, tens of millions of unique TCR beta chains were counted across the approximately 640 repertoires, and around 10 million of these chains were shared by at least two donors. Raw reads were error-corrected and collapsed into unique sequences with a nearest-neighbor algorithm that merged closely related sequences to remove PCR and sequencing errors. Alignment of CDR3 sequences to IMGT reference sequences was used to assign V, D and J gene segments. For a sequence to be retained, a match of at least six nucleotides to both a V gene segment and a J gene segment was required. A rearrangement counted as productive if the CDR3 had no stop codons and remained in frame with V and J, and every other rearrangement counted as non-productive. CDR3 was defined by IMGT convention, running from the second conserved V-encoded cysteine to the conserved J-encoded phenylalanine. The earlier analysis of about 590 of the donors excluded sequences that lacked an unambiguous match to a single V gene segment. An earlier analysis of fewer than 650 of the donors classified V segments as functional when productive rearrangements were above 56.7% and as segregating when the standard deviation between donors was above 5%. A statistical classification framework was built for diagnosing cytomegalovirus status from the catalog of TCR beta chain sequences. In a later analysis, V and J genes were assigned by comparing TCR nucleotide sequences against IMGT/GENE-DB human TR gene sequences. Using the TCRdist pipeline, a later analysis assigned CDR3 sequences along with most-parsimonious VDJ recombination scenarios. In a later analysis, each TCR beta chain was defined by its CDR3 amino acid sequence together with its V-gene family, and reads lacking a unique V-gene family were excluded. A later analysis removed several hundred highly shared, low-generation-probability nucleotide sequences to deal with suspected cross-contamination and a sequencing artifact. In a later analysis, a clonal expansion index was calculated for each public chain from normalized within-repertoire ranks of inferred template counts. In a later analysis, generation probabilities were computed using a VDJ recombination model fitted to out-of-frame rearrangements, and the results were checked against IGoR. Hypergeometric tests were used in a later analysis to score TCR-TCR, TCR-HLA and TCR-CMV co-occurrence, with a repertoire-size bias correction applied to the TCR pairs. A later analysis estimated false discovery rates by permuting HLA or CMV assignments 20 times. A later analysis grouped co-occurring TCRs with DBSCAN, adding TCRdist sequence similarity when clustering within HLA-allele-positive subsets. Co-occurrence clustering excluded repertoires with fewer than 30,000 or more than 120,000 public chains, plus five with anomalous nucleotide sharing. What TCRdb holds here is the immuneACCESS table cut down to in-frame rearrangements. Part of the clones is not present; checked against another copy, under half of the missing clones reflect an unresolved V gene, and the others are unexplained. The DNA was the basis for D and trimming; V, J and clone size are from that table. The sample table lists 150,000 to 200,000 clones, roughly 72% of them with a count of one. The ten largest account for roughly 1% of the sample.

The TCR sequence derives from a woman between 40 and 55 years old in good health and CMV-seronegative. The chain joins TRBV10-3 to TRBJ2-6; a weak D assignment points to TRBD2 (7 bases agree). The sequenced sample was PBMCs. The DNA sequence follows: TGTGCCACCCAAACAGGGTGGGAGGGAGAGAAATCTGGGGCCAACGTCCTGACTTTC. It codes for CATQTGWEGEKSGANVLTF.